This T cell receptor (beta chain) is drawn from a study of memory CD4+ T cells and cytomegalovirus serostatus (dated 2019 in TCRdb). With regard to the full study: A total of about 35 healthy Belgian adults, of whom 9 were CMV seropositive and approximately 24 were CMV seronegative, were included in the cohort. To replicate a published TCR-based CMV serostatus classifier, the researchers sequenced the CD4+ memory TCRbeta repertoires of a Belgian cohort whose cytomegalovirus serostatus was known. The paper's findings and limits, for the study overall: Only CD4+CD45RO+ memory cells were sequenced, in contrast to the original study, in which naive and memory CD4+ and CD8+ populations were covered. Among the 150 to 200 previously reported CMV-associated TCRbeta sequences, some 62 showed up in the CD4+ memory repertoires, with each one found in between one and five individuals. Results were interpreted as suggesting that the CMV-associated TCR signature is largely present in the CD4+ memory repertoire. A median bootstrapped AUC of around 0.94 with a 95% CI of 0.76-1.00 was achieved on the Belgian cohort by the original-framework classifier. For predicting CMV serostatus, the median bootstrapped AUC was 0.95 using the original framework and around 0.9 using a US-trained random forest.

A remark on this clone: Its target antigen remains unknown. No base quality values were provided; no much bigger clone lies one nucleotide off.

According to the germline V gene, CDR1 reads SQVTM and CDR2 reads ANQGSEA. V and J are trimmed by 8 bases and 8 bases, and the gene matches miss 17 bases of the junction. From cysteine to phenylalanine, the CDR3 is 16 amino acids long. Only the CDR3 DNA is retained, 48 bases long and in frame from the first base. Single viable CD3+CD4+CD8-CD45RO+ cells were sorted as memory CD4+ T cells on a FACSAria II. CMV serostatus was determined using a Roche Elecsys assay that detects serum IgG against CMV pp150, pp28, p38 and p52. After the samples were thawed, total CD4+ T cells were enriched through positive selection using CD4 magnetic microbeads. Samples originated from another study that specifically interrogated the CD4+ T cell memory repertoire. Peripheral blood mononuclear cells were isolated and cryopreserved according to standard operating procedures, and serum was kept at -80 degrees C. The staining relied on CD3-PerCP (BW264/56), CD4-APC (RPA-T4), CD45RO-PE (UCHT1) and CD8-Pacific Orange (3B5) antibodies, and Sytox blue was used to exclude non-viable cells.

Genomic DNA was extracted from sorted cells with the Quick-DNA Microprep Kit. TCRbeta DNA was amplified with the immunoSEQ hsTCRbeta kit following the manufacturer's protocol. An Illumina MiSeq instrument was used to sequence the TCRbeta libraries. Per the source publication's procedure: Removing out-of-frame sequences left some 2,200,000 distinct TCRbeta sequences, an average of around 62,000 per individual. Each individual was scored according to the count of 150 to 200 previously reported CMV-associated TCRbeta sequences and the total productive distinct TCRbeta count. A beta-binomial model was reimplemented in Python, and scikit-learn random forests with default parameters were trained on US cohort data. Classifier performance on the Belgian cohort was summarized as median AUC with percentile confidence intervals calculated over 10,000 bootstrap iterations. Not all clones reach the TCRdb copy of this immuneACCESS table, which keeps in-frame sequences only. Checked studies attribute under half of the gap to unresolved V genes and leave the rest unexplained. Clone size and the V and J calls come from that table; the DNA yielded D and trimming. For this sample there are roughly 86,000 clones; about 80% appear just once. The ten biggest clones cover about 3.6% of the sample.

Source material: memory CD4+ T cells from blood. This TCR was sampled from an adult in good health and CMV-seropositive. The rearrangement combines TRBV29-1 with TRBJ2-1; 11 bases in between match TRBD2. The CDR3 reads CSPNPETSGIKYEQFF. The DNA sequence follows: TGCAGCCCAAACCCCGAGACTAGCGGGATTAAGTATGAGCAGTTCTTC.